This TCR beta chain was captured in a study of T cell responses to AZD1222 COVID-19 vaccine. Points from the study as a whole: Of the AZD1222 recipients, only 5 or 6 were seropositive at baseline. White British donors predominated, females outnumbered males, and clonal diversity was possibly underestimated. Repertoire samples came only from after the peak T cell response. Reports indicate that nearly half of spike-specific TCRs are directed at unmutated variant regions.

The germline CDR1 and CDR2 sequences are MNHEY and SVGEGT. This CDR3 has 14 amino acids. V was pared by 5 bases and J by 0 bases, with 10 bases between. As to this clone: The antigen is unknown.

The protocol was immunoSEQ multiplex PCR, while the TCRdb copy is restricted to in-frame clones and leaves out a portion. This sample has roughly 91,000 clones, with roughly nine tenths found just once. The chain carries TRBV6-2 or TRBV6-3 and TRBJ1-1; D not certain. Sequencing used peripheral blood, obtained on day 0 of AZD1222 vaccination. This clonotype originated in an adult in good health. The CDR3 region has the DNA TGTGCCAGCAGTCCAATCGGCATGAACACTGAAGCTTTCTTT. It yields the protein CASSPIGMNTEAFF.